The rows below give T cell receptor beta chains drawn from one sample of a study of blood T cell repertoires in COVID-19. TCRdb's copy holds only in-frame clones and misses some; the assay was immunoSEQ multiplex PCR. The sample comprises approximately 200,000 clones, 70% to 85% of which are singletons, and over 6% rests with the top ten. Specimen: peripheral blood. These receptors were obtained from a woman older than 75 with COVID-19, enrolled during active disease. CDR3s include the opening cysteine and the closing phenylalanine or tryptophan. Each record gives: clone size, J gene, V gene, D gene, CDR3 protein, CDR3 DNA. D genes are given only for firm matches. Expanded clones are given a class, and other clones once, few, many or no size at all.

. TRBJ1-5 TRBV29-1 TRBD1 CSVGGQGAWEPQHF TGCAGCGTTGGAGGACAGGGGGCGTGGGAGCCCCAGCATTTT
. TRBJ2-5 TRBV6-1 TRBD2 CASSEETGTREETQYF TGTGCCAGCAGTGAGGAAACCGGGACTAGGGAAGAGACCCAGTACTTC
. TRBJ1-1 TRBV19 . CASSSGGGGTEAFF TGTGCCAGTAGTTCCGGGGGGGGTGGAACTGAAGCTTTCTTT
. TRBJ2-7 TRBV5-6 TRBD1 CASSPGTEYEQYF TGTGCCAGCAGCCCCGGGACAGAGTACGAGCAGTACTTC
once TRBJ2-7 TRBV9 TRBD1 CASSVGRGLEQYF TGTGCCAGCAGCGTTGGCAGGGGGCTAGAGCAGTACTTC
. TRBJ1-3 TRBV4-1 . CASSSRTGTVENTIYF TGCGCCAGCAGCTCTCGAACGGGGACTGTGGAAAACACCATATATTTT
. TRBJ2-5 TRBV7-3 . CASSPKGIAGETQYF TGTGCCAGCAGCCCGAAGGGGATCGCGGGGGAGACCCAGTACTTC
. TRBJ1-2 TRBV4-2 . CASSQEIGGLGSNYGYTF TGTGCCAGCAGCCAAGAGATCGGGGGTCTCGGGTCTAACTATGGCTACACCTTC
. TRBJ2-1 TRBV28 TRBD2 CASSFRTTSGNSYNEQFF TGTGCCAGCAGTTTCCGAACGACTAGCGGGAACTCCTACAATGAGCAGTTCTTC
. TRBJ2-1 TRBV6-2/TRBV6-3 TRBD2 CASSLAGGFYNEQFF TGTGCCAGCAGTTTAGCGGGAGGGTTCTACAATGAGCAGTTCTTC
. TRBJ1-1 TRBV5-1 TRBD1 CASSLEARGTEAFF TGCGCCAGCAGCCTCGAGGCCAGGGGGACTGAAGCTTTCTTT
. TRBJ2-7 TRBV5-1 TRBD2 CASSSSGRTYEQYF TGCGCCAGCAGCTCTAGCGGGAGGACCTACGAGCAGTACTTC
. TRBJ1-2 TRBV5-1 . CASSSRADSPYGYTF TGCGCCAGCAGCTCCCGCGCTGACAGTCCCTATGGCTACACCTTC
. TRBJ2-3 TRBV10-2 TRBD2 CASTSQRDTDTQYF TGCGCCAGCACGAGCCAGCGGGACACAGATACGCAGTATTTT
. TRBJ2-5 TRBV3-1/TRBV3-2 TRBD2 CASSPPASGRYF TGTGCCAGCAGCCCACCGGCTAGCGGTCGGTACTTC
few TRBJ1-2 TRBV5-1 TRBD1 CASSLGDSNYGYTF TGCGCCAGCAGCTTGGGGGACAGCAACTATGGCTACACCTTC
. TRBJ2-3 TRBV24-1 TRBD2 CATSDRTSGYTQYF TGTGCCACCAGTGACCGGACTAGCGGCTATACGCAGTATTTT
. TRBJ1-6 TRBV2 TRBD1 CASSGQGADNSPLHF TGTGCCAGCAGCGGACAGGGGGCAGATAATTCACCCCTCCACTTT
. TRBJ2-3 TRBV19 . CASAAGAVGATQYF TGTGCCAGTGCCGCAGGGGCCGTCGGGGCTACGCAGTATTTT
. TRBJ1-5 TRBV12-3/TRBV12-4 . CASSRRWDQPQHF TGTGCCAGCAGTCGGCGGTGGGATCAGCCCCAGCATTTT
. TRBJ2-5 TRBV5-1 . CASSFGTTQETQYF TGCGCCAGCAGTTTCGGGACAACTCAAGAGACCCAGTACTTC
. TRBJ1-1 TRBV2 TRBD1 CASSDEQGVITEAFF TGTGCCAGCAGTGACGAACAGGGGGTGATCACTGAAGCTTTCTTT
. TRBJ1-3 TRBV9 . CASSVAEGAFSGNTIYF TGTGCCAGCAGCGTAGCTGAGGGAGCCTTCTCTGGAAACACCATATATTTT
. TRBJ2-1 TRBV20-1 . CSASPGGEQFF TGCAGTGCTAGTCCGGGTGGTGAGCAGTTCTTC
. TRBJ1-1 TRBV18 . CASSPERVATEAFF TGTGCCAGCTCCCCGGAGAGAGTAGCCACTGAAGCTTTCTTT
. TRBJ1-3 TRBV12-5 TRBD1 CASGLGQPGNTIYF TGTGCTAGTGGCTTGGGACAGCCAGGAAACACCATATATTTT
. TRBJ1-6 TRBV5-5 TRBD1 CASSPPGTGASSPLHF TGTGCCAGCAGCCCTCCCGGGACAGGGGCTTCTTCACCCCTCCACTTT
. TRBJ2-2 TRBV19 . CASSIIGDTGELFF TGTGCCAGTAGTATCATCGGGGACACCGGGGAGCTGTTTTTT
. TRBJ2-2 TRBV5-1 . CASSLALAANTGELFF TGCGCCAGCAGCTTGGCCTTAGCAGCGAACACCGGGGAGCTGTTTTTT
. TRBJ1-1 TRBV5-6 TRBD1 CASSLPGQANTEAFF TGTGCCAGCAGCTTACCCGGACAGGCGAACACTGAAGCTTTCTTT
. TRBJ2-2 TRBV7-9 . CASSLDQAPGELFF TGTGCCAGCAGCTTAGACCAAGCCCCCGGGGAGCTGTTTTTT
. TRBJ2-2 TRBV19 TRBD2 CASSILGGSSTGELFF TGTGCCAGTAGTATATTGGGGGGGTCTTCGACCGGGGAGCTGTTTTTT
few TRBJ1-5 TRBV6-5 . CASVKAGYSNQPQHF TGTGCCAGCGTTAAGGCAGGCTATAGCAATCAGCCCCAGCATTTT
. TRBJ2-7 TRBV19 . CASSGSRYGALVNEQYF TGTGCCAGTAGTGGAAGTCGGTACGGAGCCCTTGTGAACGAGCAGTACTTC
few TRBJ1-1 TRBV3-1/TRBV3-2 . CASSRRDGLNTEAFF TGTGCCAGCAGCCGCCGGGATGGGTTAAACACTGAAGCTTTCTTT
. TRBJ1-3 TRBV5-6 . CASPGDSGNTIYF TGTGCCAGCCCCGGGGACTCTGGAAACACCATATATTTT
. TRBJ1-3 TRBV4-1 . CASRGQPSSGNTIYF TGCGCCAGCAGAGGACAACCGAGCTCTGGAAACACCATATATTTT
. TRBJ1-5 TRBV5-5 . CASSLTAGNNQPQHF TGTGCCAGCAGCTTGACGGCAGGCAATAATCAGCCCCAGCATTTT
. TRBJ1-6 TRBV2 TRBD1 CASSLRQGNSPLHF TGTGCCAGCAGTCTAAGACAGGGTAATTCACCCCTCCACTTT
. TRBJ2-3 TRBV9 TRBD2 CASSARLAGSTDTQYF TGTGCCAGCAGCGCCCGACTAGCGGGGAGCACAGATACGCAGTATTTT
few TRBJ1-2 TRBV5-1 . CASSLDRGNYGYTF TGCGCCAGCAGCTTGGATCGGGGGAACTATGGCTACACCTTC
. TRBJ2-6 TRBV7-3 . CASSFSGSGANVLTF TGTGCCAGCAGCTTTTCGGGAAGTGGGGCCAACGTCCTGACTTTC
. TRBJ2-7 TRBV14 . CASSQDPQVAYEQYF TGTGCCAGCAGCCAAGATCCGCAGGTAGCCTACGAGCAGTACTTC
. TRBJ2-1 TRBV9 . CASSVRGERAYNEQFF TGTGCCAGCAGCGTACGCGGAGAGAGGGCCTACAATGAGCAGTTCTTC
once TRBJ1-6 TRBV6-6 TRBD1 CASSKGTADSPLHF TGTGCCAGCAGTAAGGGGACAGCGGATTCACCCCTCCACTTT
. TRBJ2-3 TRBV6-5 TRBD1 CASRDGTGRADTQYF TGTGCCAGCAGGGACGGGACAGGGCGAGCAGATACGCAGTATTTT
. TRBJ2-5 TRBV5-1 TRBD2 CASSSRDSGGETQYF TGCGCCAGCAGCTCGCGGGACTCCGGGGGGGAGACCCAGTACTTC
few TRBJ1-3 TRBV2 . CASSRQEAGNTIYF TGTGCCAGCAGTAGGCAGGAGGCTGGAAACACCATATATTTT
once TRBJ2-5 TRBV5-4 . CASSLAAGTQETQYF TGTGCCAGCAGCTTGGCTGCGGGGACCCAAGAGACCCAGTACTTC
. TRBJ1-2 TRBV10-3 . CATTPLPGGGIDGYTF TGTGCCACCACCCCCCTTCCTGGGGGAGGAATCGATGGCTACACCTTC
. TRBJ1-6 TRBV25-1 . CASSNRELNSPLHF TGTGCCAGCAGTAACCGGGAGCTGAATTCACCCCTCCACTTT
. TRBJ1-3 TRBV29-1 . CSDRQEDTIYF TGCAGCGACCGACAGGAGGACACCATATATTTT
. TRBJ2-3 TRBV2 TRBD2 CASSARLAGAGGDTQYF TGTGCCAGCAGCGCAAGACTAGCGGGGGCCGGGGGGGATACGCAGTATTTT
. TRBJ2-1 TRBV7-7 TRBD2 CASSRAAGGNNEQFF TGTGCTAGCAGCCGGGCGGCGGGAGGGAACAATGAGCAGTTCTTC
few TRBJ2-6 TRBV5-6 . CASSLGVSGANVLTF TGTGCCAGCAGCTTGGGAGTGTCTGGGGCCAACGTCCTGACTTTC
. TRBJ1-6 TRBV3-1/TRBV3-2 TRBD1 CASSPGQEDSPLHF TGTGCCAGCAGCCCGGGACAGGAGGATTCACCCCTCCACTTT
. TRBJ2-7 TRBV9 . CASSVGPGAEQYF TGTGCCAGCAGCGTAGGTCCGGGAGCCGAGCAGTACTTC